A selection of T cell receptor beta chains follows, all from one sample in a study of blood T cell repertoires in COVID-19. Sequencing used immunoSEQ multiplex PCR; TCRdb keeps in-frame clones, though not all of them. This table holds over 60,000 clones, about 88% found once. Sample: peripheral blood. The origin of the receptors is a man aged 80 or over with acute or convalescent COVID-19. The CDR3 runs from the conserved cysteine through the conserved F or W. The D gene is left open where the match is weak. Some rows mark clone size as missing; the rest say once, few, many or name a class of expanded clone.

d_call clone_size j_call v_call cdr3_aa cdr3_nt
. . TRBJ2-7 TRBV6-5 CASKGQGLHEQYF TGTGCCAGCAAGGGCCAGGGTTTACACGAGCAGTACTTC
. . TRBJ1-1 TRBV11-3 CASSSGGTTEAFF TGTGCCAGCAGCTCCGGGGGTACCACTGAAGCTTTCTTT
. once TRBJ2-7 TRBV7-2 CASSFKEGPYEQYF TGTGCCAGCAGCTTTAAGGAGGGCCCCTACGAGCAGTACTTC
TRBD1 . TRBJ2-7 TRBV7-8 CASSSDRENEQYF TGTGCCAGCAGCTCTGACAGGGAAAACGAGCAGTACTTC
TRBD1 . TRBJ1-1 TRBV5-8 CASPGGTEAFF TGTGCCAGCCCAGGGGGGACTGAAGCTTTCTTT
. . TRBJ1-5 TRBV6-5 CATSQGDLYQPQHF TGTGCCACGTCCCAAGGAGATCTTTATCAGCCCCAGCATTTT
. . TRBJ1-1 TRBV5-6 CASSWGVEAFF TGTGCCAGCAGCTGGGGGGTAGAAGCTTTCTTT
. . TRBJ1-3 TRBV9 CASSVSESSGNTIYF TGTGCCAGCAGCGTCTCGGAGAGCTCTGGAAACACCATATATTTT
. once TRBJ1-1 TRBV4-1 CASSHRLYTEAFF TGCGCCAGCAGCCATCGACTGTACACTGAAGCTTTCTTT
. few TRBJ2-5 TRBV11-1 CASSKRVGGPPATQYF TGTGCCAGCAGCAAGAGGGTTGGGGGCCCCCCGGCGACCCAGTACTTC
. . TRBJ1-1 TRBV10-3 CAITRGGGEKGTEAFF TGTGCCATCACCCGGGGGGGCGGTGAGAAAGGGACTGAAGCTTTCTTT
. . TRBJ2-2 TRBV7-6 CASSFLGGRKTGELFF TGTGCCAGCAGCTTTCTAGGTGGAAGGAAAACCGGGGAGCTGTTTTTT
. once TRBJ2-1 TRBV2 CATSLEALFNEQFF TGTGCCACGAGTTTGGAGGCCCTCTTTAATGAGCAGTTCTTC
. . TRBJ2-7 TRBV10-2 CASRAQSYEQYF TGCGCCAGCAGAGCACAGAGCTACGAGCAGTACTTC
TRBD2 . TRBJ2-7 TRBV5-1 CASSSSGGFEQYF TGCGCCAGCAGCAGTAGCGGGGGCTTCGAGCAGTACTTC
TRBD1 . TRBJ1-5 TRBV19 CASRQGVSNQPQHF TGTGCCAGTAGACAGGGGGTCAGTAATCAGCCCCAGCATTTT